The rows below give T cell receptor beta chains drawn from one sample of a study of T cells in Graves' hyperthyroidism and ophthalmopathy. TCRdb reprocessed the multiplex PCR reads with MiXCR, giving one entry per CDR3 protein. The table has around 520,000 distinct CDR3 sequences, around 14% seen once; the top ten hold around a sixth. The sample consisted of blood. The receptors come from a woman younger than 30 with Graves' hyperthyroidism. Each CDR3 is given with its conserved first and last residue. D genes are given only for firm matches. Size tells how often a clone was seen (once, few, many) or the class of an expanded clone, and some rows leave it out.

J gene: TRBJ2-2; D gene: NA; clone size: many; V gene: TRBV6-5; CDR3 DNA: TGTGCCAGCAGTTACAAGGGTAGCTGGGACCTGTTTTTT; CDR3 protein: CASSYKGSWDLFF
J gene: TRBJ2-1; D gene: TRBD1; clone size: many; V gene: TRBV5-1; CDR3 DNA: TGCGCCAGCAGCTTGGCGGACAGGGGGAGATTGGATGAGCAGTTCTTC; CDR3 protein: CASSLADRGRLDEQFF
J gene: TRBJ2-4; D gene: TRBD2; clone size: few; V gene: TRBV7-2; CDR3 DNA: TGTGCCAGCAGGGCCGGAGGGCTAGCGGGGGGCCAAGAGAACATTCAGTACTTC; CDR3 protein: CASRAGGLAGGQENIQYF
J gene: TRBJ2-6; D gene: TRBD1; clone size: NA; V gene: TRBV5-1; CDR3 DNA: TGCGCCAGCAGCTTCGCGGCAGGGGGCGATGGGGCCAACGTCCTGACTTTC; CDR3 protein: CASSFAAGGDGANVLTF
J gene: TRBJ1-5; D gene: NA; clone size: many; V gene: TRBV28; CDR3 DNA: TGTGCCTGCTTAATACAGCTCAATCAGCCCCAGCATTTT; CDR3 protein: CACLIQLNQPQHF
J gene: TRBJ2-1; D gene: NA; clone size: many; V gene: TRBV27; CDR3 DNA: TGTGCCAGCAGTTTATTGCCCCGCTACGCCAATGAGCAGTTCTTC; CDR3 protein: CASSLLPRYANEQFF
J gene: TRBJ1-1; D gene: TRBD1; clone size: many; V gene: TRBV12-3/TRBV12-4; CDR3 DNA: TGTGCCAGCAGTTCCGACAGGGGGCTAGCTGAAGCTTTCTTT; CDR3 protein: CASSSDRGLAEAFF
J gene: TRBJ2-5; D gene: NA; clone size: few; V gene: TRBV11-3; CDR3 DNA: TGTGCCAGCAGCTTAGGGGGTGGGGGATGGGGCCAAGAGACCCAGTACTTC; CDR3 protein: CASSLGGGGWGQETQYF
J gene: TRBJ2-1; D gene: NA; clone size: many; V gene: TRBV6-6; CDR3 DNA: TGTGCCAGCAGTTACTCGATGGACTACTACAATGAGCAGTTCTTC; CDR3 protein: CASSYSMDYYNEQFF
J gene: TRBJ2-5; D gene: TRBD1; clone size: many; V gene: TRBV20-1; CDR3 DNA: TGCAGTGCTAACAGGGGGCGGGAGACCCAGTACTTC; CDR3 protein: CSANRGRETQYF
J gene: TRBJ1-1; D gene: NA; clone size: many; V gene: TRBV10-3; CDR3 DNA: TGTGCCATCAGGATTGATTTGATGAACACTGAAGCTTTCTTT; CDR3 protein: CAIRIDLMNTEAFF
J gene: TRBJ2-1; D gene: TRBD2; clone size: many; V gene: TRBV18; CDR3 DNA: TGTGCCAGCTCACCCCGACTAGCGGCCCCAAATGAGCAGTTCTTC; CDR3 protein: CASSPRLAAPNEQFF
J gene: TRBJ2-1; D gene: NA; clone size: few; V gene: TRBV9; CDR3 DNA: TGTGCCAGCAGCGTAGGCCCCAGGGAGCAGTTCTTC; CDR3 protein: CASSVGPREQFF
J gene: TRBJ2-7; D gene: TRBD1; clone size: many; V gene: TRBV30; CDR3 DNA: TGTGCCTGGAGAGGGACAGCGGACGAGCAGTACTTC; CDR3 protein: CAWRGTADEQYF
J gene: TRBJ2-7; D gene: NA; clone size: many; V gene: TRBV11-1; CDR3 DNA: TGTGCCAGCAGCTTCGGAAGATTAGCGCTCTCTGAGCAGTACTTC; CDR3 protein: CASSFGRLALSEQYF
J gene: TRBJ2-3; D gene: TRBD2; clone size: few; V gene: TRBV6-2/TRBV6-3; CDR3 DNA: TGTGCCAGCAGTCCCGGTGGACTAGCGATTAGCGCAGATACGCAGTATTTT; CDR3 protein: CASSPGGLAISADTQYF
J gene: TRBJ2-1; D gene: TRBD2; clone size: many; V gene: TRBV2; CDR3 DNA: TGTGCCAGCAGTGCCGGGACTAGCGGAGTCAATGAGCAGTTCTTC; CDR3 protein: CASSAGTSGVNEQFF
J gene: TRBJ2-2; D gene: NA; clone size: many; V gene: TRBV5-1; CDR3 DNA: TGCGCCAGCCGTAGCGGTAACACCGGGGAGCTGTTTTTT; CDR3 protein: CASRSGNTGELFF
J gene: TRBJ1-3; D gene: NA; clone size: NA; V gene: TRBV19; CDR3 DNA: TGTGCCAGTGCAGGGAACTCTGGAAACACCATATATTTT; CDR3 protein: CASAGNSGNTIYF
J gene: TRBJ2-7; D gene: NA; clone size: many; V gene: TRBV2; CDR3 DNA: TGTGCCAGCAGTGGGCAGGTCCCCTACGAGCAGTACTTC; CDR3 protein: CASSGQVPYEQYF
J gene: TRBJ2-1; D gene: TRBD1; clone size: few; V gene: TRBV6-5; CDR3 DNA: TGTGCCAGCAGTTACCAGGGGACAGGGACTGAGCAGTTCTTC; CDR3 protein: CASSYQGTGTEQFF
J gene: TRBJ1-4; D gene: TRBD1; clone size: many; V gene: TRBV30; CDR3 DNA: TGTGCCTGGAGTTCCGACAGGGGGTTTCGGGCTAATGAAAAACTGTTTTTT; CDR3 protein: CAWSSDRGFRANEKLFF
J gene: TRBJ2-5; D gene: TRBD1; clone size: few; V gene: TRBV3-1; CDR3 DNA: TGTGCCAGCAGCCAAGCCCCCAGGGGGTCAGAGACCCAGTACTTC; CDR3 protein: CASSQAPRGSETQYF
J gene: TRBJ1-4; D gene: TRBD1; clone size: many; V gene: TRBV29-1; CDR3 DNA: TGCAGCGCCGGACAGGTCCAGAATGAAAAACTGTTTTTT; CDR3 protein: CSAGQVQNEKLFF
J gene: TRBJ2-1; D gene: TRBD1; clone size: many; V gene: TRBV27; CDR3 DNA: TGTGCCAGCAAGACGGACAGGGGATCCTACAATGAGCAGTTCTTC; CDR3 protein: CASKTDRGSYNEQFF
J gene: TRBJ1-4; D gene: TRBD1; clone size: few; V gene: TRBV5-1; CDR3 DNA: TGCGCCAGCAGTTTTGGGACAGGGGGCCGAATAGGTGAAAAACTGTTTTTT; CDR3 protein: CASSFGTGGRIGEKLFF
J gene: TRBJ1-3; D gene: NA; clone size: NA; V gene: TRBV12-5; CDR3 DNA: TGTGCTAGTGCCCAAGGGGCCTCTGGAAACACCATATATTTT; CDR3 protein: CASAQGASGNTIYF
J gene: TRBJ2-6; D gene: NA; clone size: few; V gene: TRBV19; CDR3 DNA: TGTGCCAGTATAATAGGGGACAACTCTGGGGCCAACGTCCTGACTTTC; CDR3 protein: CASIIGDNSGANVLTF
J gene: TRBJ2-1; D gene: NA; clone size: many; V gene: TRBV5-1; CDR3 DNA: TGCGCCAGCACCCCATCGATCGGAGAGGGGAGCTCCTACAATGAGCAGTTCTTC; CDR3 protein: CASTPSIGEGSSYNEQFF
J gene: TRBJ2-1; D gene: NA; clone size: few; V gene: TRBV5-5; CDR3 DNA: TGTGCCAGCAGCTTGGGATCACGGCCAGAGCAGTTCTTC; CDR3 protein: CASSLGSRPEQFF
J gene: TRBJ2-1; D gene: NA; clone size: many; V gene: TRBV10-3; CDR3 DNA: TGTGCCATCTCCGAACTACAGCGGGTTAGTGAGCAGTTCTTC; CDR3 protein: CAISELQRVSEQFF
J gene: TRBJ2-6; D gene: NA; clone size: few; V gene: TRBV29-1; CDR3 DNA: TGCAGCGTTGTACCACCGGGGGCCAACGTCCTGACTTTC; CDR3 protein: CSVVPPGANVLTF
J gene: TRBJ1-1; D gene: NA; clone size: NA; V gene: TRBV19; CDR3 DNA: TGTGCCAGCAAACAGGATAATTTCATGAACACTGAAGCTTTCTTT; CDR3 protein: CASKQDNFMNTEAFF
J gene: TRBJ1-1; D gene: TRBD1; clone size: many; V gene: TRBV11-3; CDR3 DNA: TGTGCCAGCAGCCCCGGCAGGGGGCGCTTCTCTGAAGCTTTCTTT; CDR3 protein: CASSPGRGRFSEAFF
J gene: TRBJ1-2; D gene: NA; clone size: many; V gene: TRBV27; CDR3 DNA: TGTGCCAGCAGTTTTCTCGGGGGGCGAGATGGCTACACCTTC; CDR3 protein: CASSFLGGRDGYTF
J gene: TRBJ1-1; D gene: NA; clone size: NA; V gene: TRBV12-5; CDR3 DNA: TGTGCTAGTGGTTTGGTAAGGGCGGTGGGGGACACTGAAGCTTTCTTT; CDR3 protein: CASGLVRAVGDTEAFF
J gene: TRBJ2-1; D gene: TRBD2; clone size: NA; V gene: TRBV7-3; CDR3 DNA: TGTGCCAGCAGCTCCCTGACTAGCGGGAGGGCTGAGCAGTTCTTC; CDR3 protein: CASSSLTSGRAEQFF
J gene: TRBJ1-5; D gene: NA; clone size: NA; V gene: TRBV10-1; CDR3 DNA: TGCGCCAGCAGTGAATTCAGGGTCGGTCAGCCCCAGCATTTT; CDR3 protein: CASSEFRVGQPQHF
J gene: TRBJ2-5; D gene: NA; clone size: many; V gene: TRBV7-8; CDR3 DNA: TGTGCCAGCACCGACCGCCCGAACTCAATCGGATGGACCCAGTACTTC; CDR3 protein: CASTDRPNSIGWTQYF
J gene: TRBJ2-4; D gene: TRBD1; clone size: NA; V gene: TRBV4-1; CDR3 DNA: TGCGCCAGCAGCCAACATGGAGGGACAGGGACCTCCTTGGTGACCAAAAACATTCAGTACTTC; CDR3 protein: CASSQHGGTGTSLVTKNIQYF
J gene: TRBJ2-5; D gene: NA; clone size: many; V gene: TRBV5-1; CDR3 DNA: TGCGCCAGCAGCGTTGGAAGGTACCAAGAGACCCAGTACTTC; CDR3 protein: CASSVGRYQETQYF
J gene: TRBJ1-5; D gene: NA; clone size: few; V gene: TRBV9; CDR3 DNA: TGTGCCAGCAGCCGGACAGCCGCCTTCGGTCAGCCCCAGCATTTT; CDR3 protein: CASSRTAAFGQPQHF
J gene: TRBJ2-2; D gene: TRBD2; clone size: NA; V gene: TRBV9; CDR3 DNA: TGTGCCAGCAGCGCGCTAGCGGAGACCAACACCGGGGAGCTGTTTTTT; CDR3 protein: CASSALAETNTGELFF
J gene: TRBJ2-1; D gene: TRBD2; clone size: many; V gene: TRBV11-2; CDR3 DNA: TGTGCCAGCAGCTCCCCCCCGACTAGCGGGAGCTACAATGAGCAGTTCTTC; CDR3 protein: CASSSPPTSGSYNEQFF
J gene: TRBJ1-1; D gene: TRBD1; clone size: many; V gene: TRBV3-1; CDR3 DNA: TGTGCCAGCAGCCAGGGACAGGGTGACGCTTTCTTT; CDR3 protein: CASSQGQGDAFF
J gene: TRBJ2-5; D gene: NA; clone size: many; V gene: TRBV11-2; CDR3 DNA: TGTGCCAGCAGCTTAAACCCCCTAGCAGGAGAAGAGAGCCAGTACTTC; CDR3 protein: CASSLNPLAGEESQYF
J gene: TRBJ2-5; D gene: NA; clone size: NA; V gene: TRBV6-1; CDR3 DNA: TGTGCCAGCAGTGAAGCCGGGAGCCCCTACTTC; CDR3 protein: CASSEAGSPYF
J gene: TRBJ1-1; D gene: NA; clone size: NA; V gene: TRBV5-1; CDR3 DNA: TGCGCCAGCAGCGCGGTCTTCACGGCCAGGCCGAACACTGAAGCTTTCTTT; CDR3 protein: CASSAVFTARPNTEAFF
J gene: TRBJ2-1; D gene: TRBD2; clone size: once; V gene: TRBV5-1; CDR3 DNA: TGTGCCAGCAGCTTCGGGGGGGCCCTCGACAATGAGCAGTTCTTC; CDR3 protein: CASSFGGALDNEQFF
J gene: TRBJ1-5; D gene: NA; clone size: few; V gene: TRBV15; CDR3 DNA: TGTGCCACCAGCAGAGAAGACTCAGGACCCCAGCATTTT; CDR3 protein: CATSREDSGPQHF
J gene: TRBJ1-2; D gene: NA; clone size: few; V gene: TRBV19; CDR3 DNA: TGTGCCAGTAGTACGACAGTGCTTGAATTCTATGGCTACACCTTC; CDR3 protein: CASSTTVLEFYGYTF
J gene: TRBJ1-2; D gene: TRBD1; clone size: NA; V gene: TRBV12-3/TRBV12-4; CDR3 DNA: TGTGCCAGCAGTTTAGAGGACAGGCTGCATGGCTACACCTTC; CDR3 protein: CASSLEDRLHGYTF
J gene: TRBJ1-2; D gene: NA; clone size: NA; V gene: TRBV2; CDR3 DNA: TGTGCCAGCAGTGTAGACACGAACTATGACTACACCTTC; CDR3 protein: CASSVDTNYDYTF
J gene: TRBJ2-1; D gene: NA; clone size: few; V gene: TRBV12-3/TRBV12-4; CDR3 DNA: TGTGCCAGCAGTATAGCAGGGGTGGGTTACAATGAGCAGTTCTTC; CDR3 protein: CASSIAGVGYNEQFF